Sequencing of this TCR beta chain was carried out in a study of post-analysis software for immune sequencing data. Across the whole study: Several disease courses (relapsing-remitting, secondary progressive and progressive-relapsing) of multiple sclerosis were included. The study's findings and limits: Roughly 5 TRBV segments (TRBV5-6, TRBV5-1 and TRBV20-1 among them) occurred more frequently in patients than in controls. For normalized Chao1 diversity, multiple sclerosis patients scored significantly lower than controls did.

Every TCR beta cDNA library bore unique molecular identifiers. One entry per CDR3 protein results from TCRdb running MiXCR on the PCR reads. The sample holds some 690,000 distinct CDR3 sequences, 25% to 30% seen once. The CDR3 runs 14 residues. The ends were cut back, 0 bases at V and 10 bases at J, with 12 bases in the middle. Germline V gene sequence: CDR1 SNHLY, CDR2 FYNNEI. Regarding this clonotype: Its antigen is currently unknown.

The clonotype originates from a girl aged 10 to 17 with multiple sclerosis. The chain has TRBV2 and TRBJ1-4, with D hard to call. The specimen was blood. CDR3 nucleotide sequence: TGTGCCAGCAGTGAAGCGCAGGAAAGGGTAAAACTGTTTTTT. As protein: CASSEAQERVKLFF.